This T cell receptor (beta chain) was identified in a study of T cell responses to AZD1222 COVID-19 vaccine. Notes on the study in general: Donors were mostly white British, more females; clonal diversity possibly underestimated.

The method was immunoSEQ multiplex PCR; TCRdb's version includes in-frame clones alone and lacks a portion of them. The sample yields around 140,000 clones, 75% to 90% seen once. The germline V gene has CDR1 LNHNV and CDR2 YYDKDF (reference sequence). The V and J ends lost 1 base and 1 base, in that order; junction bases with no gene match: 0. This CDR3 is 15 amino acids long. Note on this clone: Its antigen remains unknown.

The V call is TRBV15, the J call TRBJ2-3; 9 bases are shared with TRBD2. The specimen comprised peripheral blood, sampled on day 0 of AZD1222 vaccination. This receptor was identified in an adult in good health. The DNA for the CDR3 is TGTGCCACCAGCAGAGGACTAGCGGGCACAGATACGCAGTATTTT. It yields the protein CATSRGLAGTDTQYF.